This entry is about one T cell receptor beta chain. TCRdb itself ran the reads through MiXCR, one entry per CDR3 protein. Of 100,000 or so distinct CDR3 sequences in the sample, around a quarter are singletons; the top ten hold around 40%. The sample belongs to a study of T cell repertoires in cytomegalovirus infection. Background on the study: Public TCR beta signatures were indicative of both CMV infection and a matching HLA type.

This CDR3 comprises 15 residues. Germline V gene data show CDR1 as MNHNS and CDR2 as SASEGT. Deletions cut 3 bases from V and 4 bases from J, with 15 bases between. The TCR was taken from a human donor in good health (CMV status not recorded). Some clones in this sample may be carry-over from other donors' samples. The sample was CD8+ T cells from PBMCs. The chain is built from TRBV6-1 and TRBJ1-2, with D possibly matching TRBD1 (5 bases). Here the CDR3 reads CASSEGIAGIYGYTF. The CDR3, as DNA: TGTGCCAGCAGTGAGGGGATTGCAGGGATCTATGGCTACACCTTC.